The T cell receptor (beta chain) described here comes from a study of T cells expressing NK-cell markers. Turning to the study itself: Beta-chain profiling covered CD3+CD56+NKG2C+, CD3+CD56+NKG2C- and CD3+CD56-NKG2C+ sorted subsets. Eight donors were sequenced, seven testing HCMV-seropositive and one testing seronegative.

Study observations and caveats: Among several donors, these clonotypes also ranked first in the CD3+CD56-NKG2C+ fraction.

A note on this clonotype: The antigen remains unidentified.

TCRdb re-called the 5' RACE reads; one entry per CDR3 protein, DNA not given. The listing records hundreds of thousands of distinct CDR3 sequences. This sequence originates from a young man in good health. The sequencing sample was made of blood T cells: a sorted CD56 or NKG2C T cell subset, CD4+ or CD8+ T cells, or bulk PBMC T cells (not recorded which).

The CDR3 is CASSRQGGSNIQYF. The chain carries TRBV5-5 and TRBJ2-4; the D gene TCRdb calls, TRBD1, cannot be checked with no DNA. This CDR3 region has 14 residues. Germline V gene sequence: CDR1 SGHKS, CDR2 YYEKEE (reference sequence).